Listed below are T cell receptor beta chains from one sample, sequenced in a study of graft-versus-host responses after intestinal transplantation. Profiling relied on immunoSEQ multiplex PCR, and the TCRdb table lists in-frame clones only, not all of them. There are over 100,000 clones in the sample; 85% to 95% occur only once, and about 0.11% lies in the top ten. Which antigens these TCRs recognize remains unknown. Sequenced material: unstimulated CD4+ T cells sorted from spleen or lymph node cells, taken before intestinal transplant. The receptors come from a human donor who received an intestinal transplant. Both conserved end residues are part of each CDR3. D genes are given only for firm matches. For some rows the clone size is stated as once, few or many, or as a class when expanded; others skip it.

TRBV14 | . | . | CASSPGSGYGYTF
TRBV5-1 | . | . | CASSWVHGARTEAFF
TRBV25-1 | . | once | CASSRSGDFAEKLFF
TRBV28 | . | . | CASSFRSANYGYTF
TRBV5-5 | TRBD1 | . | CASSPDRGLGYTF
TRBV5-1 | . | . | CASSFPGHTYEQYF
TRBV18 | . | . | CASSRPTSYEQYF
TRBV7-3 | . | . | CASSGANTGELFF
TRBV2 | . | . | CASGKGPRQPQHF
TRBV28 | . | . | CASSLSGPHYGYTF
TRBV6-1 | . | . | CASSSLGRSTDTQYF
TRBV11-2 | TRBD1 | . | CASGSGQGSANEQFF
TRBV5-4 | . | . | CASSGHSTDTQYF
TRBV5-1 | . | . | CASSFDSSTDTQYF
TRBV15 | . | . | CATSRDYAGGRVVSGANVLTF
TRBV5-5 | TRBD2 | . | CASSLSGGGSYEQYF
TRBV18 | . | once | CASSPSSNQPQHF